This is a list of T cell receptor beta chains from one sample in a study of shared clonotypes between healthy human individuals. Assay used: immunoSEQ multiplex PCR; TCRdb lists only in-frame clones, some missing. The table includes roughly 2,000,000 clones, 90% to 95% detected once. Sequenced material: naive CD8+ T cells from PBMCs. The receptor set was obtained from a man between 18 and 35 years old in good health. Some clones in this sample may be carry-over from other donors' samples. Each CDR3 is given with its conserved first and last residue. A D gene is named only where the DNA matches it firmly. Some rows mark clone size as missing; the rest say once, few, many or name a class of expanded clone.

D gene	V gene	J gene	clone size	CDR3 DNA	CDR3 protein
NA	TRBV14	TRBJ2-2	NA	TGTGCCAGCGCGGCCGGCGGGGCCGGGGAGCTGTTTTTT	CASAAGGAGELFF
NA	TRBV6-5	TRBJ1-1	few	TGTGCCAGCAGTAGACAGATCATGAACACTGAAGCTTTCTTT	CASSRQIMNTEAFF
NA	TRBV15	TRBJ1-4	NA	TGTGCCACCGTGGAAAAACTGTTTTTT	CATVEKLFF
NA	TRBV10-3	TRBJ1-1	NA	TGTGCCATCAGTGAACGACTGGGGCCCCCTGGGACTGAAGCTTTCTTT	CAISERLGPPGTEAFF
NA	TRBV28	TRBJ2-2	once	TGTGCCAGCAGTCTCCCCCCCGCAGGCCAGTACGGGGAGCTGTTTTTT	CASSLPPAGQYGELFF
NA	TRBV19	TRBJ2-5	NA	TGTGCCAGTAGCCCACCCGGTCTTCTACAAGAGACCCAGTACTTC	CASSPPGLLQETQYF
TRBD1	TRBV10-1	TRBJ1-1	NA	TGCGCCAGCAGCCCCGGGACAGCGAACACTGAAGCTTTCTTT	CASSPGTANTEAFF
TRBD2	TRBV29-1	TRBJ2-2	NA	TGCAGCGTCGTGGGGAGCGGGAGCAAAAACACCGGGGAGCTGTTTTTT	CSVVGSGSKNTGELFF
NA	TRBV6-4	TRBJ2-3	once	TGTGCCAGCAGGCCTAGGGGGATTCTCACAGATACGCAGTATTTT	CASRPRGILTDTQYF
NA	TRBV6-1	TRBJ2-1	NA	TGTGCCAGCACCAGAGGGGACGTTGAGCAGTTCTTC	CASTRGDVEQFF
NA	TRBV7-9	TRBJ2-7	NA	TGTGCCAGCAGCTTTTTCTCTTCCGGCTTCGAGCAGTACTTC	CASSFFSSGFEQYF
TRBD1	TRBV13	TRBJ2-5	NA	TGTGCCAGCAGTTACGACAGGGGGGAGACCCAGTACTTC	CASSYDRGETQYF
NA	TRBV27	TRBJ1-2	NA	TGTGCCAGCAGTATGAGCAGGGTATTAGGGTATGGCTACACCTTC	CASSMSRVLGYGYTF
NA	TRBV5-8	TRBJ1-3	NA	TGTGCCAGCCTCAGCCCCTTCTCTGGAAACACCATATATTTT	CASLSPFSGNTIYF
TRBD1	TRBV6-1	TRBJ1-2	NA	TGTGCCAGCCGCGGCGGGAGGGGGCGCACCAGTGGCTACACCTTC	CASRGGRGRTSGYTF
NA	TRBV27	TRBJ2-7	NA	TGTGCCAGCAGGGTGACAGGGATGGGACTAGTCAACCACGAGCAGTACTTC	CASRVTGMGLVNHEQYF
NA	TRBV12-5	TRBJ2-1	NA	TGTGCTAGTGGTTTGCCCGGGAATGAGCAGTTCTTC	CASGLPGNEQFF
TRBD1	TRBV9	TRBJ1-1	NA	TGTGCCAGCAGCCCGAGGGGGGACAGGGGGTCCACTGAAGCTTTCTTT	CASSPRGDRGSTEAFF
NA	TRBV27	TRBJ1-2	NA	TGTGCCAGCAGTTTCATAGGGGCTAACTATGGCTACACCTTC	CASSFIGANYGYTF
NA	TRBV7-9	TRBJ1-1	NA	TGTGCCAGCAGCCCCAGAGAGGACCAACGGACGACCGGGGCTGAAGCTTTCTTT	CASSPREDQRTTGAEAFF
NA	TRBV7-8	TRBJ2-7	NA	TGTGCCAGCAGCTTAACACAGGGCCCCTACGAGCAGTACTTC	CASSLTQGPYEQYF
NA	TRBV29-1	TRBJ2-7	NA	TGCAGCGTTGAAGAAGTCCTGCGCCCCTACGAGCAGTACTTC	CSVEEVLRPYEQYF
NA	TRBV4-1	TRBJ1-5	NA	TGCGCCAGCAGCCACCCCCCGGTAGGGGGGAGCAATCAGCCCCAGCATTTT	CASSHPPVGGSNQPQHF
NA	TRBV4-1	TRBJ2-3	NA	TGCGCCAGCAGCCAGGATGGTGGGGGAGCCAGGCCAGATACGCAGTATTTT	CASSQDGGGARPDTQYF
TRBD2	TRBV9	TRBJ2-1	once	TGTGCCAGCAGCGGCGAGCGGGAGGGCGTTTACAATGAGCAGTTCTTC	CASSGEREGVYNEQFF
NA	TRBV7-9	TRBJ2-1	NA	TGTGCCAGCAGCCCAGTGGTCGGAACAACGATCAATGAGCAGTTCTTC	CASSPVVGTTINEQFF
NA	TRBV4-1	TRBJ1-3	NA	TGCGCCAGCAGCCGAGAGGGCCTATCTGGAAACACCATATATTTT	CASSREGLSGNTIYF
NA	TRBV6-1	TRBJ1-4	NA	TGTGCCAGCATATTCAACCGGGGAGTAATGGAAAAACTGTTTTTT	CASIFNRGVMEKLFF
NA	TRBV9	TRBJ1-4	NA	TGTGCCAGCAGCGTAGCTGATTTTGCTGAAAAACTGTTTTTT	CASSVADFAEKLFF
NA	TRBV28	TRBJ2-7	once	TGTGCCAGCAGTCCGGGTTCAGGGGGGAGTCTCCACGAGCAGTACTTC	CASSPGSGGSLHEQYF
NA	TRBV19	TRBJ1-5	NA	TGTGCCAGTAGTATTTTACGCGGGGTAAACAATCAGCCCCAGCATTTT	CASSILRGVNNQPQHF
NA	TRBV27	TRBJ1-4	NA	TGTGCCAGCAGTTCCGACAGCACCTCAACTAATGAAAAACTGTTTTTT	CASSSDSTSTNEKLFF
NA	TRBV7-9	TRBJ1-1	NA	TGTGCCAGCAGCTTAGAAAATGGGGGCAACACTGAAGCTTTCTTT	CASSLENGGNTEAFF
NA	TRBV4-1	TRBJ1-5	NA	TGCGCCAGCAGCCAATCGAAGGGGTATCAGCCCCAGCATTTT	CASSQSKGYQPQHF
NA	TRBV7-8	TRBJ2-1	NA	TGTGCCAGCAGCTTAGGACTCTCACACTACCTATACAATGAGCAGTTCTTC	CASSLGLSHYLYNEQFF
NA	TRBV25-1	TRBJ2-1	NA	TGTGCCAGCTGCGGGGTGTACAATGAGCAGTTCTTC	CASCGVYNEQFF
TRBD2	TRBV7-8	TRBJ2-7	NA	TGTGCCAGCAGCTTCTCCCCTAGCGGGGGTTTCTACGAGCAGTACTTC	CASSFSPSGGFYEQYF
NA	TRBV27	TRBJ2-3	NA	TGTGCCAGCAGTTTATTCGACCTTAGCACAGATACGCAGTATTTT	CASSLFDLSTDTQYF
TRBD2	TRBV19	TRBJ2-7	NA	TGTAGGCTAGCGGCCTACGAGCAGTACTTC	CRLAAYEQYF
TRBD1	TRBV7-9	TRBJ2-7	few	TGTGCCAGCAGCTCGATGGACAGGGGGTTATCGGGCTACGAGCAGTACTTC	CASSSMDRGLSGYEQYF
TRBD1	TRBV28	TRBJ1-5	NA	TGTGCCAGCAGTCCAGGGGGCGGGCAGCCCCAGCATTTT	CASSPGGGQPQHF
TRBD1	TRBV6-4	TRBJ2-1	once	TGTGCCAGCAGCGGGACAGTTAGCAATGAGCAGTTCTTC	CASSGTVSNEQFF
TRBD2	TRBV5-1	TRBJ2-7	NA	TGCGCCAGTCGGGCCAGCGGGAGTTTCTACGAGCAGTACTTC	CASRASGSFYEQYF
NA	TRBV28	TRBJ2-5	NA	TGTGCCAGCAGTCCACACCAGGGGATTCAAGAGACCCAGTACTTC	CASSPHQGIQETQYF
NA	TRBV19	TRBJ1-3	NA	TGTGCCAGTAGTAACAAGGCTGGAAACACCATATATTTT	CASSNKAGNTIYF
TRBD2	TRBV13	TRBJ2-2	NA	TGTGCCAGCAGCGTCTGGCGGGAGACCGGGGAGCTGTTTTTT	CASSVWRETGELFF
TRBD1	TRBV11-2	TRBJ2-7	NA	TGTGCCAGCAGCGGCCCGACAGGGCGGGAGCAGTACTTC	CASSGPTGREQYF
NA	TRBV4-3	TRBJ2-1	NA	TGCGCCAGCAGCCAAGATCTAGAGGGCTACAATGAGCAGTTCTTC	CASSQDLEGYNEQFF
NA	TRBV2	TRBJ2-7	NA	TGTGCCAGCAGCCTCCCTCTAGCGCTCTACGAGCAGTACTTC	CASSLPLALYEQYF
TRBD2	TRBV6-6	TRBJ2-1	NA	TGTGCCAGCAGTTGGGAGGGAGTACAGGAGCAGTTCTTC	CASSWEGVQEQFF
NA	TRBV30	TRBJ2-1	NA	TGTGCCTGGAGTGTCACGAGCCCCCCGGATGAGCAGTTCTTC	CAWSVTSPPDEQFF
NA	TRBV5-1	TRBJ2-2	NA	TGCGCCAGCAGTCTGGGGCGTGGCTCCACCGGGGAGCTGTTTTTT	CASSLGRGSTGELFF